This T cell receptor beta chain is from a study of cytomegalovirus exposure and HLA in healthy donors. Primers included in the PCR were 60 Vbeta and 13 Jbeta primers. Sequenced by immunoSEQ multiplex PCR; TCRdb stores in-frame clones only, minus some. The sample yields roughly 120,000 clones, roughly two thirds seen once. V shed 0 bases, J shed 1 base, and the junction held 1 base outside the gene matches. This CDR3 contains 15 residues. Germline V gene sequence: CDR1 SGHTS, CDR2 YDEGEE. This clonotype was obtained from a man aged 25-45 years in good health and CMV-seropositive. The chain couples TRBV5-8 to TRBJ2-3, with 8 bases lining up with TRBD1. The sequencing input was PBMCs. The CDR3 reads CASSLVTGGTDTQYF. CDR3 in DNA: TGTGCCAGCAGCTTGGTGACAGGGGGCACAGATACGCAGTATTTT.